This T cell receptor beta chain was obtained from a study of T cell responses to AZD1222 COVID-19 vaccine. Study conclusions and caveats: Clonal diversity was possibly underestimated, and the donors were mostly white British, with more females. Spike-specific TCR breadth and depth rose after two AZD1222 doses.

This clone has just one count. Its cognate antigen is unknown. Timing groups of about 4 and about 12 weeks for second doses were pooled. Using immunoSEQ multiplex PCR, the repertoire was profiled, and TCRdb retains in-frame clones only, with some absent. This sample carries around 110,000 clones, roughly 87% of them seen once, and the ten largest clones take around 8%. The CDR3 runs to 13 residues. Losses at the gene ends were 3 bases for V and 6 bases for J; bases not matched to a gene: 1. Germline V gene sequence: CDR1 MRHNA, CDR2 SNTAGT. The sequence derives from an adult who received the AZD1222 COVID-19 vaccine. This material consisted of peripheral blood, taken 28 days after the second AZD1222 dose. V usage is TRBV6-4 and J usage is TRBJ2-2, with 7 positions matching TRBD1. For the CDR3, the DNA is TGTGCCAGCAGTGAACAGGGGTCCGGGGAGCTGTTTTTT. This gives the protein CASSEQGSGELFF.